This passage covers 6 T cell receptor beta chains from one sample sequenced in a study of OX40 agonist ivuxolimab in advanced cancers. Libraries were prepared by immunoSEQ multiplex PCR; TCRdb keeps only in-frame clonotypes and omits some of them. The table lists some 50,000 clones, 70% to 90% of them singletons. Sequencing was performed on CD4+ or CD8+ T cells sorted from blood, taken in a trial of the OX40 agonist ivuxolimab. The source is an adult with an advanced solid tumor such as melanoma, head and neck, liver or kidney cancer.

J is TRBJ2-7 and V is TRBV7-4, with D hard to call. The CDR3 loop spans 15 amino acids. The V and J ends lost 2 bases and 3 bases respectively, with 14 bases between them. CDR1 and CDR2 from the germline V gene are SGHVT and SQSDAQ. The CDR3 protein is CASSLTPGTGYEQYF. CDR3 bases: TGTGCCAGCAGCTTAACTCCTGGAACGGGCTACGAGCAGTACTTC.

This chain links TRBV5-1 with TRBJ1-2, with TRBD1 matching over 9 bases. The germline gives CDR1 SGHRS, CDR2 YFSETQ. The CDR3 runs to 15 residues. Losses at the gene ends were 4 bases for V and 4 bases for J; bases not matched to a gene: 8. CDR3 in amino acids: CASSEDRGSIYGYTF. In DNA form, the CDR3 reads TGCGCCAGCAGCGAGGACAGGGGTTCTATCTATGGCTACACCTTC.

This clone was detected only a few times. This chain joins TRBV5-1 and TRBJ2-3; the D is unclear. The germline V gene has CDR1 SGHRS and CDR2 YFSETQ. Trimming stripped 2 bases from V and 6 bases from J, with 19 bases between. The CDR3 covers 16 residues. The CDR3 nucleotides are TGCGCCAGCAGCTTCAAGACACTGGGGTTGGGGGATACGCAGTATTTT. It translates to CASSFKTLGLGDTQYF.

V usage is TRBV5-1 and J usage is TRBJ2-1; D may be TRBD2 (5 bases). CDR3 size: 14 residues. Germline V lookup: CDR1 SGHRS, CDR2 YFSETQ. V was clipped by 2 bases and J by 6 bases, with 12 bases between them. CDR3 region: CASSLNPAGNEQFF. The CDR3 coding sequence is TGCGCCAGCAGCTTAAACCCGGCGGGCAATGAGCAGTTCTTC.

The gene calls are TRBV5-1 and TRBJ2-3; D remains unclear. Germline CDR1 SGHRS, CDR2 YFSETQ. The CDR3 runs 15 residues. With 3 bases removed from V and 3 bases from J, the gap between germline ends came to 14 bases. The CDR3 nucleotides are TGCGCCAGCAGCTCTACCGGGCCCAATACAGATACGCAGTATTTT. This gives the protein CASSSTGPNTDTQYF.

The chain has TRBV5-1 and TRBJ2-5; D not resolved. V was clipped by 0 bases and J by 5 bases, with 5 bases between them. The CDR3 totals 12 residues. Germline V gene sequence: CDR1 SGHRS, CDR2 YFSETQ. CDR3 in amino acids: CASSLGSETQYF. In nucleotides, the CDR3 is TGCGCCAGCAGCTTGGGATCGGAGACCCAGTACTTC.